This TCR beta chain was observed in a study of T cells in Graves' hyperthyroidism and ophthalmopathy. Study-level background: Peripheral blood was collected at initial diagnosis, before any treatment.

The CDR3 covers 15 residues. Germline lookup yields CDR1 PRHDT and CDR2 FYEKMQ (reference sequence). After removal of 4 bases from V and 6 bases from J, the junction contained 5 bases not matched to a gene. A word on this clonotype: The target antigen is unknown.

Study-level points and caveats: Most thyroid clonotypes that were expanded above 0.001 also turned up in blood.

Clinical symptoms, serum thyroxine and TRAb, thyroid ultrasound and orbital computed tomography together formed the diagnostic basis. There were TCR beta CDR3 regions amplified from RNA transcripts. HTBI primers were used for first-round RT-PCR of the TCR CDR3. TCRdb recomputed calls from the multiplex PCR reads with MiXCR, one row per CDR3 protein. The sample lists about 640,000 distinct CDR3 sequences, around 20% occurring once. This clonotype was obtained from a man younger than 40 with Graves' ophthalmopathy. The chain uses TRBV13 and TRBJ2-1; 11 bases align to TRBD1. The sequenced material came from blood. This CDR3 reads CASSSGQGAFNEQFF. The CDR3 DNA is TGTGCCAGCAGCTCAGGACAGGGGGCGTTCAATGAGCAGTTCTTC.